Shown below are 16 T cell receptor beta chains from a single sample sequenced in a study of T cell responses to AZD1222 COVID-19 vaccine. Clones were read by immunoSEQ multiplex PCR, and TCRdb kept only the in-frame ones, dropping some. The sample shows about 140,000 clones, around 87% of them seen only once. The material sequenced was peripheral blood, taken on day 0 of AZD1222 vaccination. These receptors came from an adult in good health.

This chain links TRBV2 with TRBJ1-6; D is undetermined. The germline V gene encodes CDR1 SNHLY and CDR2 FYNNEI. The CDR3 contains 14 residues. The V gene lost 4 bases and the J gene lost 6 bases, with 10 bases spanning the gap. CDR3 loop: CASSGRESNSPLHF. In nucleotides, the CDR3 is TGTGCCAGCAGTGGGAGGGAATCTAATTCACCCCTCCACTTT.

In this sample, this clone turned up a few times. This rearrangement joins TRBV19 to TRBJ1-5; D is undetermined. The CDR3 consists of 12 residues. V was trimmed by 7 bases and J by 3 bases, leaving 7 bases between them. Germline loops: CDR1 LNHDA, CDR2 SQIVND (reference sequence). The CDR3 nucleotides read TGTGCCAGTAATGTCCTCAATCAGCCCCAGCATTTT. It codes for CASNVLNQPQHF.

This chain's CDR3 is CASSFGQGYTEAFF. CDR3 DNA sequence: TGCGCCAGCAGCTTTGGTCAGGGGTACACTGAAGCTTTCTTT. The V call is TRBV5-1, the J call TRBJ1-1; D is perhaps TRBD1 (6 bases). Germline V gene data show CDR1 as SGHRS and CDR2 as YFSETQ. V was trimmed by 2 bases and J by 3 bases, leaving 11 bases between them. The CDR3 has 14 amino acids.

The gene calls are TRBV18 and TRBJ1-1; the match to TRBD1 covers 7 bases. V lost 3 bases and J lost 0; bases outside the gene matches: 4. This CDR3 spans 15 amino acids. Germline lookup yields CDR1 KGHSH and CDR2 LQKENI. DNA of the CDR3: TGTGCCAGCTCACCGGGACAGATCATGAACACTGAAGCTTTCTTT. Its protein product is CASSPGQIMNTEAFF.

V gene TRBV27 combines with J gene TRBJ1-1; no clear D gene. V was cut by 5 bases and J by 10 bases, with 17 bases left in between. CDR3 size: 13 residues. CDR1 and CDR2 (germline): MNHEY, SMNVEV (reference sequence). The CDR3 here is CASSKRGGHVAFF. In DNA, the CDR3 is TGTGCCAGCAGTAAGAGAGGTGGCCACGTAGCTTTCTTT.

This rearrangement joins TRBV3-1 (or the pseudogene TRBV3-2) to TRBJ2-1, with D hard to call. V dropped 7 bases and J dropped 1 base, with 20 bases sitting between them. Germline loops: CDR1 LGHDT, CDR2 YNNKEL (reference sequence). The CDR3 totals 17 residues. This chain's CDR3 is CASTPLASGRSYNEQFF. CDR3 coding DNA: TGTGCCAGCACCCCCTTGGCCTCGGGTCGATCCTACAATGAGCAGTTCTTC.

The J gene is TRBJ2-5, the V gene TRBV10-3; 11 nucleotides line up with TRBD1. CDR1 is ENHRY, CDR2 SYGVKD, per germline. The CDR3 covers 11 residues. The V gene end was trimmed by 10 bases and the J gene end by 7 bases; junction bases not matched to a gene: 2. CDR3 in amino acids: CATGTGGTQYF. For the CDR3, the DNA is TGTGCCACCGGGACAGGGGGGACCCAGTACTTC.

The V gene is TRBV19, the J gene TRBJ1-5; D ambiguous. Germline CDR1 is LNHDA and CDR2 is SQIVND (reference sequence). V lost 1 base, J lost 4 bases, and 5 bases lay in between. The CDR3 length is 13 residues. In nucleotides, the CDR3 is TGTGCCAGTAGTATAGCCGGAAATCAGCCCCAGCATTTT. It specifies CASSIAGNQPQHF.

Concerning this clone itself: One end of the junction varies from germline; a read error may be responsible. The rearrangement uses TRBV9 and TRBJ2-2, with 9 nucleotides matching TRBD2. Per germline, CDR1 SGDLS and CDR2 YYNGEE. The CDR3 consists of 14 residues. CDR3 in DNA: TGTGCCAGCAACGTAGCGGGAGCCACCGGGGAGCTGTTTTTT. It translates to CASNVAGATGELFF.

The genes are TRBV7-3 and TRBJ1-1, with D perhaps TRBD1 (6 bases). This CDR3 has 13 amino acids. V was trimmed by 5 bases and J by 6 bases, leaving 13 bases between them. Germline V gene data show CDR1 as SGHTA and CDR2 as FQGTGA. The DNA of the CDR3 is TGTGCCAGCAGCATCTACAGGGCCGCTGAAGCTTTCTTT. Protein product: CASSIYRAAEAFF.

The CDR3 region is CASSESTGGLYGYTF. The CDR3 nucleotides read TGTGCCAGCTCGGAGTCGACAGGGGGCCTCTATGGCTACACCTTC. This chain connects TRBV6-5 to TRBJ1-2; TRBD1 aligns across 10 bases. The CDR3 spans 15 residues. The junction had 10 bases not matched to a gene; V was cut back by 8 bases and J by 4 bases. Looked up from germline, CDR1 is MNHEY and CDR2 is SVGAGI.

This chain joins TRBV2 and TRBJ2-2; the D is unclear. The V gene lost 8 bases and the J gene lost 0 bases, with 16 bases spanning the gap. The CDR3 totals 16 residues. Germline V gives CDR1 SNHLY, CDR2 FYNNEI. The CDR3 DNA follows: TGTGCCAGCCGATCAAACAGCTTAGCGAACACCGGGGAGCTGTTTTTT. This translates into CASRSNSLANTGELFF.

V gene TRBV9 combines with J gene TRBJ2-7; tentative D call: TRBD2 (5 bases). The CDR3 covers 16 residues. Germline assignment: CDR1 SGDLS and CDR2 YYNGEE. V was trimmed by 2 bases and J by 0 bases, leaving 15 bases between them. CDR3: CASSVRGRRDSYEQYF. The CDR3 bases are TGTGCCAGCAGCGTTCGGGGTCGGCGAGACTCCTACGAGCAGTACTTC.

This clone was seen a single time. CDR3: CASSSTKPRFGGGKLFF. The CDR3 coding sequence is TGTGCCAGCAGTTCCACAAAACCAAGATTTGGGGGCGGAAAACTGTTTTTT. The rearrangement uses TRBV28 and TRBJ1-4, with D tentatively TRBD1 (6 bases). Trimming left V 4 bases short and J 10 bases short, with 25 bases between. The CDR3 extends over 17 amino acids. In germline, CDR1 is MDHEN, CDR2 SYDVKM. The full variable domain, with the rest looked up from reference TRBV28 and TRBJ1-4, is DVKVTQSSRYLVKRTGEKVFLECVQDMDHENMFWYRQDPGLGLRLIYFSYDVKMKEKGDIPEGYSVSREKKERFSLILESASTNQTSMYLCASSSTKPRFGGGKLFFGSGTQLSVL.

CDR3 in amino acids: CASSLYSDRGTEAFF. CDR3 bases: TGTGCCAGCAGTTTATATTCGGACAGGGGGACTGAAGCTTTCTTT. This chain joins TRBV27 and TRBJ1-1, with 10 bases matching TRBD1. Germline CDR1 reads MNHEY; CDR2 reads SMNVEV (reference sequence). V shed 1 base and J 5 bases; nucleotides not matched to a gene: 4. The CDR3 sequence is 15 residues long.

This clone has only a few counts. The V and J genes are TRBV7-9 and TRBJ2-2, with D possibly matching TRBD2 (6 bases). There are 12 residues in the CDR3. V lost 4 bases and J lost 6, with 6 bases in between. Germline loops: CDR1 SEHNR, CDR2 FQNEAQ (reference sequence). CDR3 sequence reads: CASSSSAGELFF. The DNA of the CDR3 is TGTGCCAGCAGCTCTAGCGCCGGGGAGCTGTTTTTT.